A single sample gave rise to the 27 T cell receptor beta chains below, sequenced in a study of kidney transplant recipient with SARS-CoV-2 infection. MiXCR, applied by TCRdb to the reads, yields one record per CDR3 protein. The table includes approximately 250,000 distinct CDR3 sequences, more than 25% detected once. The source was a blood sample, collected at baseline and on roughly day 110 from a kidney transplant recipient. Receptors were obtained from a young adult male patient who had COVID-19 and was a kidney transplant recipient. Some T cells could come from the graft donor.

In this sample, this clonotype turned up a few times. The V gene is TRBV7-8, the J gene TRBJ2-1, with 12 bases fitting TRBD2. The CDR3 sequence is 15 residues long. Germline V lookup: CDR1 SGHVS, CDR2 FQNEAQ. V was clipped by 3 bases and J by 4 bases; unmatched bases: 1. CDR3 protein: CASSFGLAGYNEQFF. For the CDR3, the DNA is TGTGCCAGCAGCTTCGGACTAGCGGGATACAATGAGCAGTTCTTC.

Only a few counts were recorded for this clonotype. J is TRBJ2-5 and V is TRBV15; 8 bases fit TRBD2. This CDR3 is 15 amino acids long. The V gene's germline CDR1 is LNHNV and CDR2 YYDKDF (reference sequence). The V and J ends lost 1 base and 3 bases, in that order; junction bases with no gene match: 4. The CDR3 coding sequence is TGTGCCACCAGCAGAGTCGGGGGGGGGGAAGAGACCCAGTACTTC. As protein: CATSRVGGGEETQYF.

Concerning this clonotype: This may stem from a read error, because a much larger clone lies one nucleotide away. J is TRBJ2-7 and V is TRBV28, with 9 bases identical to TRBD1. Germline CDR1 MDHEN, CDR2 SYDVKM. V lost 4 bases to trimming and J lost 9 bases; unmatched junction nucleotides: 13. This CDR3 contains 15 residues. CDR3: CASSSPGQGTHGQYF. CDR3 sequence (DNA): TGTGCCAGCAGTTCTCCGGGACAGGGAACCCACGGGCAGTACTTC.

About this clonotype itself: A much larger clone differs from this one at a single base, so this may be a read error. The chain couples TRBV20-1 to TRBJ1-2, with D unresolved. V dropped 1 base and J dropped 1 base, with 4 bases sitting between them. The CDR3 has 12 amino acids. Germline V CDR1 and CDR2: DFQATT, SNEGSKA (reference sequence). CDR3 sequence: CSARGLNYGYTF. CDR3 sequence (DNA): TGCAGTGCTAGAGGACTTAACTATGGCTACACCTTC.

This clonotype was picked up many times. The chain recombines TRBV16 with TRBJ1-2, with D hard to call. V gave up 5 bases and J gave up 4 bases, with 23 bases separating them. CDR3 size: 17 residues. Germline V gene lookup returns CDR1 KGHSY and CDR2 FQNENV. The CDR3 is CASSTAWVVRKTYGYTF. The CDR3 nucleotides are TGTGCCAGCAGCACTGCTTGGGTCGTTAGAAAGACCTATGGCTACACCTTC.

About this clonotype: A much more abundant neighbour one base away suggests this may be a read error. The V and J genes are TRBV5-1 and TRBJ1-4; the match to TRBD1 covers 7 bases. The CDR3 is 14 residues long. Germline CDR1 reads SGHRS; CDR2 reads YFSETQ. CDR3 protein: CANSFQGDNEKLFF. CDR3 sequence (DNA): TGCGCCAACAGCTTCCAGGGGGATAATGAAAAACTGTTTTTT.

The sample holds many counts of this clonotype. The rearrangement joins TRBV5-4 to TRBJ2-5; 7 nucleotides match TRBD1. Trimming cost V 3 bases and J 3 bases; bases outside gene matches: 2. Germline assignment: CDR1 SGHNT and CDR2 YYREEE (reference sequence). CDR3 length: 13 residues. DNA of the CDR3: TGTGCCAGCAGCTCCGACAGGGAAGAGACCCAGTACTTC. Encoded protein: CASSSDREETQYF. The full variable domain, rest sourced from reference TRBV5-4 and TRBJ2-5, is ETGVTQSPTHLIKTRGQQVTLRCSSQSGHNTVSWYQQALGQGPQFIFQYYREEENGRGNFPPRFSGLQFPNYSSELNVNALELDDSALYLCASSSDREETQYFGPGTRLLVL.

With regard to this clonotype: A much larger clone is a single base away; this may be a read error. The rearrangement joins TRBV5-6 to TRBJ1-2, with a tentative D call TRBD1 (5 bases). The CDR3 totals 16 residues. Per the germline V gene, CDR1 is SGHDT and CDR2 is YYEEEE. The CDR3 sequence: CASSLAGTLRGYGCTF. As DNA, the CDR3 is TGTGCCAGCAGCTTGGCAGGGACCCTCCGCGGCTATGGCTGCACCTTC.

Turning to this clonotype: A much larger clone differs by one base, so this may be a read error. This chain links TRBV7-9 with TRBJ1-2; D uncertain. Between the trimmed V and J ends, which lost 7 bases and 4 bases, there was a span of 16 bases. In germline, CDR1 is SEHNR, CDR2 FQNEAQ (reference sequence). There are 14 residues in the CDR3. In nucleotides, the CDR3 is TGTGCCAGCAACCTTGAGGGCCAAATCTATGGCTACACCTTC. Its translation: CASNLEGQIYGYTF.

This clonotype was counted ten times or more. The V call is TRBV25-1, the J call TRBJ1-2; D is undetermined. The V end was cut by 7 bases, the J end by 8 bases, with 14 bases between. Germline V gene sequence: CDR1 MGHDK, CDR2 SYGVNS. This CDR3 spans 12 amino acids. CDR3 sequence: CASTDRMGGYTF. The CDR3, as DNA: TGTGCCAGCACCGACCGTATGGGGGGCTACACCTTC.

This clonotype showed up many times. The CDR3 region is CASHWVNSRKTYGYTF. CDR3 in DNA: TGTGCCAGCCACTGGGTCAATAGTCGAAAGACCTATGGCTACACCTTC. The V and J genes are TRBV5-6 and TRBJ1-2; D gene uncertain. The CDR3 consists of 16 residues. V was shortened by 7 bases and J by 4 bases, with 23 bases between the two germline ends. Germline V gives CDR1 SGHDT, CDR2 YYEEEE. Full variable domain (missing parts from reference TRBV5-6 and TRBJ1-2): DAGVTQSPTHLIKTRGQQVTLRCSPKSGHDTVSWYQQALGQGPQFIFQYYEEEERQRGNFPDRFSGHQFPNYSSELNVNALLLGDSALYLCASHWVNSRKTYGYTFGSGTRLTVV.

This clonotype was found a few times. The chain recombines TRBV7-6 with TRBJ2-5; D may match TRBD1 or TRBD2 (6 bases each). This CDR3 comprises 16 residues. The ends were cut back, 4 bases at V and 3 bases at J, with 18 bases in the middle. CDR1 is SGHVS and CDR2 is FNYEAQ in the germline V gene. CDR3 protein: CASSSTYRRGKETQYF. The CDR3 DNA follows: TGTGCCAGCAGCTCCACCTATAGGAGGGGGAAAGAGACCCAGTACTTC.

This clonotype appeared many times. The gene calls are TRBV7-6 and TRBJ1-2; D is undetermined. The CDR3 runs to 17 residues. Looked up from germline, CDR1 is SGHVS and CDR2 is FNYEAQ. Trimming shortened V by 5 bases and J by 4 bases, and 23 bases separated the two germline ends. The DNA for the CDR3 is TGTGCCAGCAGCGGGCTTGCTGAATCTCGAAAGACCTATGGCTACACCTTC. Translating gives CASSGLAESRKTYGYTF.

This clonotype was detected once. This clone may be a read error of a much larger clone one base away. The gene calls are TRBV7-9 and TRBJ1-4; the D gene is possibly TRBD1 (5 bases). The CDR3 totals 14 residues. Per the germline V gene, CDR1 is SEHNR and CDR2 is FQNEAQ (reference sequence). The CDR3 DNA follows: TGTGCCGGCAGATCCGGGACCAGAGGTGAAAAACTGTTTTTT. Amino acid sequence: CAGRSGTRGEKLFF.

This clonotype came up many times. This chain joins TRBV2 and TRBJ2-7, with TRBD2 matching 12 bases. CDR3 length: 14 residues. The J segment lost 2 bases and the V segment lost 4 bases, leaving 0 bases of the junction unmatched. Germline lookup yields CDR1 SNHLY and CDR2 FYNNEI. The CDR3 DNA sequence: TGTGCCAGCAGTGGACTAGCGGGAGCCTACGAGCAGTACTTC. Translating gives CASSGLAGAYEQYF. The complete variable domain, with remaining parts taken from reference TRBV2 and TRBJ2-7, reads EPEVTQTPSHQVTQMGQEVILRCVPISNHLYFYWYRQILGQKVEFLVSFYNNEISEKSEIFDDQFSVERPDGSNFTLKIRSTKLEDSAMYFCASSGLAGAYEQYFGPGTRLTVT.

As concerns this clonotype: A junction boundary mismatches the germline segment, possibly from a read error. The J gene is TRBJ1-1, the V gene TRBV19, with a weak D call TRBD1 (5 bases). In germline, CDR1 is LNHDA, CDR2 SQIVND (reference sequence). The CDR3 length is 14 residues. The CDR3 DNA follows: TGTGCCAGTAATATAGGGAAGGGGAACAATGAAGCTTTCTTT. Translation gives CASNIGKGNNEAFF.

This clonotype was observed many times. The chain employs TRBV5-8 and TRBJ2-6; perhaps D is TRBD1 or TRBD2 (5 bases each). Trimming removed 4 bases from V and 3 bases from J, with 8 bases in between. This CDR3 contains 14 residues. CDR1 and CDR2 (germline): SGHTS, YDEGEE. The CDR3 bases are TGTGCCAGCAGCCCGAGGGGTGGGGCCAACGTCCTGACTTTC. It translates to CASSPRGGANVLTF.

This clonotype was counted at least ten times. V and J are TRBV12-5 and TRBJ1-2; tentative D call: TRBD1 (5 bases). Germline values: CDR1 LGHNT, CDR2 FRNRAP. Deletions cut 5 bases from V and 4 bases from J, with 23 bases between. This CDR3 has 17 residues. CDR3 in DNA: TGTGCTAGTGGTGGGGGATTTTTGCAGGGAAAGACCTATGGCTACACCTTC. Translating gives CASGGGFLQGKTYGYTF.

Only one count was recorded for this clonotype. It is likely a read error, because the conserved phenylalanine at the end of the CDR3 is missing. This sequence joins TRBV3-1 and TRBJ1-1; D not resolved. Trimming took off 5 bases at V and 4 bases at J, with 23 bases between the two ends. This CDR3 comprises 17 residues. Germline CDR1 is LGHDT and CDR2 is YNNKEL (reference sequence). CDR3 nucleotides: TGTGCCAGCAGCATTGTATGTCCCATTTCAATTCGCACTGAAGCTTTCCTT. This sequence encodes CASSIVCPISIRTEAFL.

The CDR3 spells CSARDQEGVARYNEQFF. CDR3 nucleotides: TGCAGTGCTAGAGATCAGGAGGGGGTAGCGCGATACAATGAGCAGTTCTTC. The rearrangement links TRBV20-1 to TRBJ2-1, with D possibly being TRBD1 or TRBD2 (6 bases each). The germline CDR1 and CDR2 sequences are DFQATT and SNEGSKA (reference sequence). Between the trimmed V and J ends, which lost 0 bases and 4 bases, there was a span of 19 bases. This CDR3 region has 17 residues.

This clonotype showed up many times. The V and J genes are TRBV9 and TRBJ1-2; 9 nucleotides line up with TRBD1. After removal of 3 bases from V and 1 base from J, the junction contained 1 base not matched to a gene. Looked up from germline, CDR1 is SGDLS and CDR2 is YYNGEE. This CDR3 is 14 amino acids long. In DNA form, the CDR3 reads TGTGCCAGCAGCGGGGACAGGGTTAACTATGGCTACACCTTC. This translates into CASSGDRVNYGYTF.

This clonotype turned up a few times. A much larger clone sits a single nucleotide away, making a read error possible. The rearrangement uses TRBV2 and TRBJ1-5, with D perhaps TRBD1 (6 bases). The CDR3 is 14 amino acids. Germline assignment: CDR1 SNHLY and CDR2 FYNNEI. The chain's CDR3 is CASGEGTPNQPQHF. CDR3 coding DNA: TGTGCCAGCGGTGAAGGGACACCGAATCAGCCCCAGCATTTT.

The gene calls are TRBV28 and TRBJ2-4; weak D call: TRBD1 (6 bases). The last part of the DNA fits TRBJ2-7 better; the J call may be wrong. This CDR3 has 14 residues. Germline CDR1 and CDR2: MDHEN and SYDVKM. The CDR3 nucleotides are TGTGCCAGCAGTTTGAGGACAGACCCCTACGAGCAGTACTTC. This translates into CASSLRTDPYEQYF.

To note about this clonotype: A much larger clone differs by one base, so this may be a read error. V gene TRBV5-1 combines with J gene TRBJ1-5, with D maybe TRBD1 (5 bases). V lost 4 bases, J lost 3 bases, and 14 bases lay in between. The CDR3 has 15 amino acids. In germline, CDR1 is SGHRS, CDR2 YFSETQ. This CDR3 reads CASSAGGAFNQPQHF. The CDR3 bases are TGCGCCAGCAGCGCTGGCGGGGCTTTCAATCAGCCCCAGCATTTT.

About this clonotype itself: A clone one base away is much larger, so this may be a read error. V and J are TRBV2 and TRBJ1-3; 7 bases map to TRBD1. CDR1 is SNHLY, CDR2 FYNNEI, per germline. The CDR3 totals 13 residues. This chain's CDR3 is CAGTGVMGSTIYF. Here the CDR3 DNA reads TGTGCCGGCACAGGGGTGATGGGAAGCACCATATATTTT.

This clonotype came up a few times. This chain joins TRBV3-1 and TRBJ2-4; 14 bases line up with TRBD2. The length of the CDR3 is 15 residues. Germline V gene data show CDR1 as LGHDT and CDR2 as YNNKEL (reference sequence). The V gene end was trimmed by 4 bases and the J gene end by 9 bases; junction bases not matched to a gene: 5. The CDR3 coding sequence is TGTGCCAGCAGCCGACTAGCGGGGGGGTATGTCATTCAGTACTTC. Amino acid sequence: CASSRLAGGYVIQYF. The full variable domain, in which reference TRBV3-1 and TRBJ2-4 provide the parts outside the CDR3, is DTAVSQTPKYLVTQMGNDKSIKCEQNLGHDTMYWYKQDSKKFLKIMFSYNNKELIINETVPNRFSPKSPDKAHLNLHINSLELGDSAVYFCASSRLAGGYVIQYFGAGTRLSVL.

This clonotype was seen repeatedly, ten times or more. This chain connects TRBV7-3 to TRBJ2-7; a possible D gene is TRBD2 (6 bases). Germline V gene data show CDR1 as SGHTA and CDR2 as FQGTGA. The V gene lost 1 base and the J gene lost 1 base, with 20 bases spanning the gap. This CDR3 is built from 18 residues. DNA for the CDR3: TGTGCCAGCAGCTTAAGAATTGCTGGGGCTAGCGAGTCCTACGAGCAGTACTTC. This encodes CASSLRIAGASESYEQYF.